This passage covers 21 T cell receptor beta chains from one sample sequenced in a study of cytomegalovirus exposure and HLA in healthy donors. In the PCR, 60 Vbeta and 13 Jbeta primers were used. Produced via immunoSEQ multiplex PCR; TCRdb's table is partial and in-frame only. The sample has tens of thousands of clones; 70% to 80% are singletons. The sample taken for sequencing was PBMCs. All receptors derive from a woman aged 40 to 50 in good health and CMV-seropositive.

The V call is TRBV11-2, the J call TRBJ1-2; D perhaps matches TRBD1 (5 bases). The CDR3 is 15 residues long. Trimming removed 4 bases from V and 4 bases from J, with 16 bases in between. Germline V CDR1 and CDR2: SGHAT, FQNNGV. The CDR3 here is CASSSRTLLTYGYTF. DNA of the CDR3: TGTGCCAGCAGCTCAAGGACACTCCTTACCTATGGCTACACCTTC.

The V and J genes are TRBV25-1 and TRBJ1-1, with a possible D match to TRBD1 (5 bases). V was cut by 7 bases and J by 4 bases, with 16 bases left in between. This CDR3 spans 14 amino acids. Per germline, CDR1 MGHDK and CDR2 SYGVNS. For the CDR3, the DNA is TGTGCCAGCATTCCTACCATGGGGGGCACTGAAGCTTTCTTT. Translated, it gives CASIPTMGGTEAFF.

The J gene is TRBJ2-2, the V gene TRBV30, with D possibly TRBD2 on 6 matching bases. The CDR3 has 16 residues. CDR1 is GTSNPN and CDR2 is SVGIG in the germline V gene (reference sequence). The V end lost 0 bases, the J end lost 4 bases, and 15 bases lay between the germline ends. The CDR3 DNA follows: TGTGCCTGGAGTGTAGATGCGGGGTTAAGCACCGGGGAGCTGTTTTTT. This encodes CAWSVDAGLSTGELFF.

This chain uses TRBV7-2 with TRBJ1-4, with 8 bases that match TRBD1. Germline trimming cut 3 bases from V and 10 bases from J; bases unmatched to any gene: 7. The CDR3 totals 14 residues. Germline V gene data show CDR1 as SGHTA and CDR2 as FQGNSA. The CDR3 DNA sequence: TGTGCCAGCAGCTTCGACAGGGGAGGGGGAAAACTGTTTTTT. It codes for CASSFDRGGGKLFF.

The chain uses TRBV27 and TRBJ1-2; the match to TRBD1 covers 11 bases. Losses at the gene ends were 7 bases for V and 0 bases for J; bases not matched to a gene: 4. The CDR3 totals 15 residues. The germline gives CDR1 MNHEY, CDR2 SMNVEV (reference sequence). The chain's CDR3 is CASKDRGPSNYGYTF. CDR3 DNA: TGTGCCAGCAAGGACAGGGGGCCCTCTAACTATGGCTACACCTTC.

The CDR3 bases are TGTGCCAGCGGACCGCCAGGGGAGCCCTACGAGCAGTACTTC. Amino acid sequence: CASGPPGEPYEQYF. The gene calls are TRBV28 and TRBJ2-7; D perhaps matches TRBD1 (6 bases). This CDR3 comprises 14 residues. V was pared by 8 bases and J by 2 bases, with 16 bases between. CDR1 MDHEN and CDR2 SYDVKM come from the germline V gene. Looking up the rest from reference TRBV28 and TRBJ2-7 gives the full variable domain: DVKVTQSSRYLVKRTGEKVFLECVQDMDHENMFWYRQDPGLGLRLIYFSYDVKMKEKGDIPEGYSVSREKKERFSLILESASTNQTSMYLCASGPPGEPYEQYFGPGTRLTVT.

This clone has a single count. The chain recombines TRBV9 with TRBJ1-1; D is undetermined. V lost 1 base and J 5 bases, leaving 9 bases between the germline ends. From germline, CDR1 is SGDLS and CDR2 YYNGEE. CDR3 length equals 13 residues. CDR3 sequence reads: CASSVTGGTEAFF. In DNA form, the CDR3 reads TGTGCCAGCAGCGTAACGGGAGGGACTGAAGCTTTCTTT.

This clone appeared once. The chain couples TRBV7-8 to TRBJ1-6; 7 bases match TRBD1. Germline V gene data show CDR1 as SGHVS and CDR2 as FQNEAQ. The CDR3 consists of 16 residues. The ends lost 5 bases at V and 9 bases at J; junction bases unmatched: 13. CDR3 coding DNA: TGTGCCAGCAGCCTCCCGACAGGGCAGAAGGGTTCACCCCTCCACTTT. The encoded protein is CASSLPTGQKGSPLHF.

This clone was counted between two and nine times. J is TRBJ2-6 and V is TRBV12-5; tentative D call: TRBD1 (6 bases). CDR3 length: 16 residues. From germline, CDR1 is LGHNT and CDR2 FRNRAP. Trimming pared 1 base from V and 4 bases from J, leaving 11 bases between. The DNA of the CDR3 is TGTGCTAGTGGTTTGGGCCTGGGGGCCGGGGCCAACGTCCTGACTTTC. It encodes CASGLGLGAGANVLTF.

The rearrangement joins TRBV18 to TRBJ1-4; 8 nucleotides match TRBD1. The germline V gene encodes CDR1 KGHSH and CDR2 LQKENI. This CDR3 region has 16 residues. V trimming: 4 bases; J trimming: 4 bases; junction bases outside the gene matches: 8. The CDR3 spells CASSLRTGIGNEKLFF. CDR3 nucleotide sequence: TGTGCCAGCTCACTGCGGACAGGGATCGGTAATGAAAAACTGTTTTTT.

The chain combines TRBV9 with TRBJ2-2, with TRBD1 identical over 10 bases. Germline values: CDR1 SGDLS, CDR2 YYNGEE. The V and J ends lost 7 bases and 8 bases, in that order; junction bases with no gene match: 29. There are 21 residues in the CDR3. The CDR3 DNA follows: TGTGCCAGCTTAGGTGACGAAATAAGCGGAGGGCGGACAGGGGGTTTAGGGGAGCTGTTTTTT. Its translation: CASLGDEISGGRTGGLGELFF.

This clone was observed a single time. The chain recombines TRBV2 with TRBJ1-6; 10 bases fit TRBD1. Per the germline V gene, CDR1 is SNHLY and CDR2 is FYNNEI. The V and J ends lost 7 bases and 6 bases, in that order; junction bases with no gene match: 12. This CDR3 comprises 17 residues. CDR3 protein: CASTFRDRGVLNSPLHF. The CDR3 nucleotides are TGTGCCAGCACATTCCGGGACAGGGGCGTTCTTAATTCACCCCTCCACTTT.

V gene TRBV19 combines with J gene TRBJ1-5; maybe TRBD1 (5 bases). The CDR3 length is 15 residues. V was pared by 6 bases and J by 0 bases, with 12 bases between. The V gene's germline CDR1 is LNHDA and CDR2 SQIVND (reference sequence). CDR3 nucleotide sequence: TGTGCCAGTAGGCTCAGGGATTATAGCAATCAGCCCCAGCATTTT. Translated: CASRLRDYSNQPQHF.

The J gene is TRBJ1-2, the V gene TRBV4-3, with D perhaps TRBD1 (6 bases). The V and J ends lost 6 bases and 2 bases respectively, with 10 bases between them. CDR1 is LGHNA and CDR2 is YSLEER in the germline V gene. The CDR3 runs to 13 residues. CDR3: CASRPTGNYGYTF. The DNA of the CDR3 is TGCGCCAGCAGGCCTACAGGGAACTATGGCTACACCTTC.

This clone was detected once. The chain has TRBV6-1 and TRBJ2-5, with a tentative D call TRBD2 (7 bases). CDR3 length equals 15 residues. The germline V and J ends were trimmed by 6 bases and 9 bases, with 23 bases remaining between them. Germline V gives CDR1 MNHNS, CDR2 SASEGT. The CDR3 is CASREDSGVLTAQYF. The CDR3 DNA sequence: TGTGCCAGCAGGGAGGACAGCGGGGTACTAACGGCCCAGTACTTC.

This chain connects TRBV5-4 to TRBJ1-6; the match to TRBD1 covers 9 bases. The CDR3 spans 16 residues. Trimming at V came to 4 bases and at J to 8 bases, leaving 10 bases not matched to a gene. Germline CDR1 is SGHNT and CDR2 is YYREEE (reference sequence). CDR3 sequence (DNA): TGTGCCAGCAGCCAGGGGGGACAGGGCGGTCATTCACCCCTCCACTTT. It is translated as CASSQGGQGGHSPLHF.

The CDR3 spells CASTRGSGRLNTDTQYF. In DNA form, the CDR3 reads TGCGCCAGCACCCGGGGTAGCGGGCGCTTAAACACAGATACGCAGTATTTT. V usage is TRBV4-1 and J usage is TRBJ2-3; TRBD2 aligns across 7 bases. The length of the CDR3 is 17 residues. Germline V gene lookup returns CDR1 MGHRA and CDR2 YSYEKL. The junction had 15 bases not matched to a gene; V was cut back by 7 bases and J by 2 bases.

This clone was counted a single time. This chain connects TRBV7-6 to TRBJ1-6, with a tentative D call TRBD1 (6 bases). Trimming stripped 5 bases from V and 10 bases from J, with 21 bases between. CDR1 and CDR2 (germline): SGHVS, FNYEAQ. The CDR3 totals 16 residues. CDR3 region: CASSSEPGHSQSPLHF. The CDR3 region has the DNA TGTGCCAGCAGCAGTGAACCGGGACACTCCCAATCACCCCTCCACTTT.

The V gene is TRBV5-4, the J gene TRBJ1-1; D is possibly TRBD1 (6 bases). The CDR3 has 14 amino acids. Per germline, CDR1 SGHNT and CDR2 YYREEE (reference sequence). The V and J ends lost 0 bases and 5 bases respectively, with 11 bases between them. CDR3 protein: CASSLGRGSTEAFF. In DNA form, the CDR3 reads TGTGCCAGCAGCTTGGGCAGGGGAAGTACTGAAGCTTTCTTT.

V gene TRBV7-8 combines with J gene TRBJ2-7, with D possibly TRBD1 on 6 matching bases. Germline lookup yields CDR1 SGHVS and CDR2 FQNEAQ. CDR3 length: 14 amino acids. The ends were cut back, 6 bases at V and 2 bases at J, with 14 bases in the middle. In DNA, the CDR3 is TGTGCCAGCAGTAGAGGACAGCATCCCTACGAGCAGTACTTC. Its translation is CASSRGQHPYEQYF.

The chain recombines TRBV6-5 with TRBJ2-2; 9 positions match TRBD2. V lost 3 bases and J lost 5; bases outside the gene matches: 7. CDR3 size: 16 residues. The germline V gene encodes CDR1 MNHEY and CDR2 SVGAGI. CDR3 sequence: CASSYGLAGRTGELFF. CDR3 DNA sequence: TGTGCCAGCAGTTATGGTCTAGCGGGGCGGACCGGGGAGCTGTTTTTT.